The clone carrying this T cell receptor (beta chain) was observed a handful of times. The antigen is not known. Sequencing was performed with immunoSEQ multiplex PCR; in TCRdb, only in-frame clones are kept and a portion is missing. The sample carries about 36,000 clones, roughly 82% recorded once. The data stem from a study of CD4 T cells in relation to SARS-CoV-2 and coronaviruses. Notes on the study in general: No donor gave both pre-pandemic and post-infection samples. Roughly 65% of donors had memory CD4+ clonotypes crossrecognizing SARS-CoV-2 and common cold coronavirus spike.

The germline V gene has CDR1 SGHDT and CDR2 YYEEEE. CDR3 length: 14 amino acids. V lost 4 bases and J 6 bases, leaving 14 bases between the germline ends. The genes are TRBV5-6 and TRBJ1-5, with D possibly TRBD1 on 6 matching bases. The clonotype comes from an adult with COVID-19. Sequenced: memory CD4+ T cells from PBMCs, cultured in vitro. The CDR3 sequence: CASSHRAPGQPQHF. CDR3 DNA: TGTGCCAGCAGCCACAGGGCTCCGGGTCAGCCCCAGCATTTT.